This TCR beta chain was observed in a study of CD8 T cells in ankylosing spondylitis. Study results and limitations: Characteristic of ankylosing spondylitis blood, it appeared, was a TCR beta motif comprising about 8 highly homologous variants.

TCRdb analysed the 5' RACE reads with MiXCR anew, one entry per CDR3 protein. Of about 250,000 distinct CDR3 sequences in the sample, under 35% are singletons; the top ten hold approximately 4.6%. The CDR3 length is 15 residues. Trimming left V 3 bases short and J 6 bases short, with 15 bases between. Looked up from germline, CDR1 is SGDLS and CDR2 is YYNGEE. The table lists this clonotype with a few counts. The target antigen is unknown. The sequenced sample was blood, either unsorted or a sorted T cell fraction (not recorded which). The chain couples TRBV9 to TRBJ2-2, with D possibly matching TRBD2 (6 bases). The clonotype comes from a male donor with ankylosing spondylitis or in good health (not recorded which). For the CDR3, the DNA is TGTGCCAGCAGCGCCCCACCCCCGGGGGCCGGGGAGCTGTTTTTT. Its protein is CASSAPPPGAGELFF.